This T cell receptor beta chain was captured by sequencing in a study of vaccination and CD4 T cells after COVID-19. In the study overall: Two doses of either BNT162b2 or mRNA-1273 vaccine were given to participants.

Trimming took 4 bases from V and 6 from J, leaving 13 bases between them. Germline V gene sequence: CDR1 LNHDA, CDR2 SQIVND (reference sequence). The CDR3 runs to 15 residues. General study findings and limits: It was observed that, in convalescent patients, a median approximately 86% of reactive clones arose only post-vaccination.

As for this clonotype: Its specificity is not known.

TCRdb recomputed calls from the PCR reads with MiXCR, one row per CDR3 protein. This sample carries about 18,000 distinct CDR3 sequences, 60% to 75% of them seen once, and the ten largest clones take around 1.1%. The sequencing here drew on CD4+ T cells from blood, taken after SARS-CoV-2 vaccination. The TCR comes from a human donor who had recovered from COVID-19. The V call is TRBV19, the J call TRBJ1-6; D is undetermined. CDR3 amino acids: CASSRTASPNSPLHF. In nucleotides, the CDR3 is TGTGCCAGTAGTAGGACGGCCTCGCCTAATTCACCCCTCCACTTT. Looking up the rest from reference TRBV19 and TRBJ1-6 gives the full variable domain: DGGITQSPKYLFRKEGQNVTLSCEQNLNHDAMYWYRQDPGQGLRLIYYSQIVNDFQKGDIAEGYSVSREKKESFPLTVTSAQKNPTAFYLCASSRTASPNSPLHFGNGTRLTVT.